This T cell receptor (beta chain) appears in the sequencing data of a study of blood T cell repertoires in COVID-19. Study summary: Donors in the United States, Italy and Spain gave samples during acute or convalescent COVID-19. In each case, the material was cDNA or gDNA derived from T cells, B-cell-depleted T cells, or PBMCs.

Authors' processing steps: The assay estimated nucleated cells by amplifying reference gene primers. Assay: immunoSEQ multiplex PCR; the TCRdb copy retains only in-frame clones and omits some. V and J calls plus clone size are reproduced from that table; the DNA served to infer D and trimming. This table has 150,000 to 200,000 clones, approximately 85% appearing once. Trimming left V 7 bases short and J 1 base short, with 13 bases between. The CDR3 has 14 residues. The germline V gene encodes CDR1 SGHRS and CDR2 YFSETQ. This clone has just one count. This clonotype originated in a woman aged 60-75 years with acute or convalescent COVID-19. The chain links TRBV5-1 to TRBJ2-3; a possible D gene is TRBD1 (6 bases). The material sequenced was peripheral blood. The CDR3 coding sequence is TGCGCCAGCGGATTTAGGACAGGCACAGATACGCAGTATTTT. It is translated as CASGFRTGTDTQYF.